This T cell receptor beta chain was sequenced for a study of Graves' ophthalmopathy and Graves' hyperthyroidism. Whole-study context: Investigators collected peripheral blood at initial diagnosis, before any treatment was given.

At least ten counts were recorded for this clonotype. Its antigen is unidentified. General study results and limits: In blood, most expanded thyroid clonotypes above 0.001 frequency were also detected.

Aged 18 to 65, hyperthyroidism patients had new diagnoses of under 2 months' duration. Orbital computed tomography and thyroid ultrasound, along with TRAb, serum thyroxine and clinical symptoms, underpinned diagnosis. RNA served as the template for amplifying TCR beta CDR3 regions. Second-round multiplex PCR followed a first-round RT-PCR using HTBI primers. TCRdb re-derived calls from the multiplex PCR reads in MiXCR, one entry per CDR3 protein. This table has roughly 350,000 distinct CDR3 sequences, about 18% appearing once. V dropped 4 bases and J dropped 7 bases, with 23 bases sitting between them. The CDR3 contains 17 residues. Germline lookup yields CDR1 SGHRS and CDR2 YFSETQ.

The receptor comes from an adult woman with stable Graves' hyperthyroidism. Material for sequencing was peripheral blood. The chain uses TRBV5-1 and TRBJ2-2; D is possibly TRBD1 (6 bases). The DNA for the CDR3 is TGCGCCAGCAGCGTCCAACCAGGGGTCATGTACATCGGGGAGCTGTTTTTT. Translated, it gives CASSVQPGVMYIGELFF.